The 32 T cell receptor beta chains reported below all come from one sample, sequenced in a study of T cells after yellow fever vaccination. TCRdb redid the calling of the 5' RACE reads with MiXCR, one entry per CDR3 protein. The sample lists approximately 300,000 distinct CDR3 sequences, around 10% occurring once. The starting material was CD4+ T cells sorted from PBMCs, obtained 45 days after the yellow fever booster vaccination. The receptors were gathered from a man between 18 and 29 years old who received the YFV17D yellow fever vaccine.

The rearrangement uses TRBV5-4 and TRBJ2-7; D not certain. This CDR3 has 15 amino acids. The ends were cut back, 5 bases at V and 4 bases at J, with 19 bases in the middle. Germline CDR1 SGHNT, CDR2 YYREEE (reference sequence). The CDR3: CASSSASGEKYEQYF. The CDR3 bases are TGTGCCAGCAGTTCAGCATCAGGAGAAAAATACGAGCAGTACTTC. Looking up the rest from reference TRBV5-4 and TRBJ2-7 gives the full variable domain: ETGVTQSPTHLIKTRGQQVTLRCSSQSGHNTVSWYQQALGQGPQFIFQYYREEENGRGNFPPRFSGLQFPNYSSELNVNALELDDSALYLCASSSASGEKYEQYFGPGTRLTVT.

V usage is TRBV5-1 and J usage is TRBJ1-1; a weak D match, TRBD1 (5 bases). The CDR3 runs to 16 residues. Trimming pared 4 bases from V and 7 bases from J, leaving 23 bases between. Germline values: CDR1 SGHRS, CDR2 YFSETQ. The CDR3 coding sequence is TGCGCCAGCAGCCCCGGTCCATGGGGGGTCGGAGATGAAGCTTTCTTT. The encoded protein is CASSPGPWGVGDEAFF.

This chain connects TRBV7-3 to TRBJ2-5; 7 bases line up with TRBD1. The CDR3 spans 14 residues. Germline loops: CDR1 SGHTA, CDR2 FQGTGA. With 5 bases clipped from V and 2 bases from J, the junction kept 5 bases outside the gene matches. The CDR3 DNA sequence: TGTGCCAGCAGCGCAGGGACAGTACAAGAGACCCAGTACTTC. Translated: CASSAGTVQETQYF.

This clonotype showed up many times. The V and J genes are TRBV5-1 and TRBJ2-7, with TRBD1 as a possible D gene (5 bases). The CDR3 runs 14 residues. Germline CDR1 is SGHRS and CDR2 is YFSETQ. Trimming pared 4 bases from V and 5 bases from J, leaving 16 bases between. The CDR3 nucleotides are TGCGCCAGCAGCGTCGGCGGACAATGGGACGAGCAGTACTTC. It encodes CASSVGGQWDEQYF.

This clonotype appeared a few times. The CDR3 reads CASSIDYSYGYTF. The CDR3 DNA reads as TGTGCCAGCAGCATAGATTACAGCTATGGCTACACCTTC. The chain couples TRBV7-2 to TRBJ1-2; D ambiguous. Trimming removed 5 bases from V and 4 bases from J, with 11 bases in between. There are 13 residues in the CDR3. Germline lookup yields CDR1 SGHTA and CDR2 FQGNSA.

The V call is TRBV28, the J call TRBJ1-6; D uncertain. In germline, CDR1 is MDHEN, CDR2 SYDVKM. This CDR3 contains 17 residues. Deletions cut 1 base from V and 4 bases from J, with 14 bases between. CDR3 loop: CASSLFAIQTYNSPLHF. For the CDR3, the DNA is TGTGCCAGCAGTTTATTCGCGATACAGACTTATAATTCACCCCTCCACTTT.

V and J are TRBV6-5 and TRBJ1-1, with D perhaps TRBD1 (5 bases). CDR3 length: 15 amino acids. The V end lost 6 bases, the J end lost 6 bases, and 20 bases lay between the germline ends. The germline V gene has CDR1 MNHEY and CDR2 SVGAGI. This chain's CDR3 is CASRRTTTLVPEAFF. DNA for the CDR3: TGTGCCAGCAGGCGGACAACCACCCTCGTACCTGAAGCTTTCTTT.

V gene TRBV18 combines with J gene TRBJ2-3; D is perhaps TRBD2 (5 bases). The V end was cut by 7 bases, the J end by 5 bases, with 10 bases between. Per germline, CDR1 KGHSH and CDR2 LQKENI. The CDR3 is made up of 12 amino acids. CDR3 sequence: CASFPEGDTQYF. Here the CDR3 DNA reads TGTGCCAGCTTTCCCGAGGGAGATACGCAGTATTTT.

This clonotype has just a few counts. The rearrangement uses TRBV9 and TRBJ2-1; D is perhaps TRBD1 or TRBD2 (7 bases each). Trimming took off 3 bases at V and 9 bases at J, with 16 bases between the two ends. CDR1 and CDR2 (germline): SGDLS, YYNGEE. This CDR3 is built from 14 residues. The CDR3 here is CASSALQGGGEQFF. Here the CDR3 DNA reads TGTGCCAGCAGCGCACTCCAGGGGGGGGGTGAGCAGTTCTTC.

This chain uses TRBV7-9 with TRBJ1-1; weak D call: TRBD1 (5 bases). Germline CDR1 and CDR2: SEHNR and FQNEAQ (reference sequence). V lost 4 bases and J lost 3, with 18 bases in between. This CDR3 comprises 16 residues. In nucleotides, the CDR3 is TGTGCCAGCAGCTACACCCCCGCCGGGGCCTACACTGAAGCTTTCTTT. Translation: CASSYTPAGAYTEAFF.

This chain uses TRBV7-9 with TRBJ2-5, with D possibly TRBD1 on 6 matching bases. Germline loops: CDR1 SEHNR, CDR2 FQNEAQ (reference sequence). This CDR3 has 15 amino acids. V was shortened by 7 bases and J by 1 base, with 16 bases between the two germline ends. The DNA for the CDR3 is TGTGCCAGCACCACCCAACAGGGTCGCCAAGAGACCCAGTACTTC. This sequence encodes CASTTQQGRQETQYF.

This clonotype was recorded many times. The V and J genes are TRBV5-1 and TRBJ2-1; 9 bases line up with TRBD1. CDR3 length: 13 residues. The trim removed 4 bases at V and 7 bases at J, leaving 3 bases unmatched. Germline V gene sequence: CDR1 SGHRS, CDR2 YFSETQ. The CDR3 nucleotides are TGCGCCAGCAGCCCCGACAGGGGGAATGAGCAGTTCTTC. This gives the protein CASSPDRGNEQFF.

This clonotype was observed many times. The V gene is TRBV5-6, the J gene TRBJ2-4, with D perhaps being TRBD1 or TRBD2 (5 bases each). The V and J ends lost 1 base and 11 bases respectively, with 13 bases between them. This CDR3 comprises 13 residues. Germline CDR1 and CDR2: SGHDT and YYEEEE. CDR3 sequence (DNA): TGTGCCAGCAGCTTGTCTTCGGGACCCCTTCAGTACTTC. Translating gives CASSLSSGPLQYF.

The chain joins TRBV4-3 to TRBJ2-1; possibly TRBD1 for D (5 bases). Looked up from germline, CDR1 is LGHNA and CDR2 is YSLEER. This CDR3 is 15 amino acids long. V lost 2 bases and J lost 2, with 10 bases in between. In DNA form, the CDR3 reads TGCGCCAGCAGCCAATCGGTAGGGGCCTACAATGAGCAGTTCTTC. This codes for CASSQSVGAYNEQFF.

This clonotype was counted at least ten times. The chain uses TRBV20-1 and TRBJ2-3; possible D gene TRBD1, 6 bases. Between the trimmed V and J ends, which lost 6 bases and 1 base, there was a span of 11 bases. The CDR3 spans 13 residues. Germline V CDR1 and CDR2: DFQATT, SNEGSKA (reference sequence). CDR3 DNA: TGCAGTGCCCGACAGGATCGCACAGATACGCAGTATTTT. Encoded protein: CSARQDRTDTQYF.

This clonotype was found once. V gene TRBV3-1 combines with J gene TRBJ2-5, with D perhaps TRBD2 (6 bases). Germline V gene lookup returns CDR1 LGHDT and CDR2 YNNKEL (reference sequence). The CDR3 runs 15 residues. Trimming took 4 bases from V and 2 from J, leaving 14 bases between them. The CDR3 protein is CASSRLAMRQETQYF. The CDR3 nucleotides are TGTGCCAGCAGCCGGCTAGCGATGAGGCAAGAGACCCAGTACTTC.

This clonotype showed up just a few times. The gene calls are TRBV9 and TRBJ2-3; 7 nucleotides agree with TRBD2. CDR1 is SGDLS, CDR2 YYNGEE, per germline. The CDR3 has 14 residues. J gave up 5 bases and V 3 bases, and 6 bases lay outside the gene matches. The CDR3 sequence is CASSASGLGDTQYF. CDR3 DNA sequence: TGTGCCAGCAGCGCTAGCGGTTTAGGAGATACGCAGTATTTT.

The genes are TRBV12-3 or TRBV12-4 and TRBJ1-2; TRBD1 aligns across 10 bases. This CDR3 is built from 15 residues. The J segment lost 2 bases and the V segment lost 7 bases, leaving 7 bases of the junction unmatched. The CDR3 coding sequence is TGTGCCAGCACCGACAGGGGGCGGCAGAACTATGGCTACACCTTC. Amino acid sequence: CASTDRGRQNYGYTF.

This clonotype was observed at least ten times. J is TRBJ2-2 and V is TRBV2; TRBD2 aligns across 7 bases. Trimming removed 8 bases from V and 4 bases from J; junction bases left unmatched: 13. Germline assignment: CDR1 SNHLY and CDR2 FYNNEI. The CDR3 is made up of 16 amino acids. The CDR3 protein is CASEEIAGVITGELFF. The DNA of the CDR3 is TGTGCCAGCGAAGAAATCGCGGGGGTCATCACCGGGGAGCTGTTTTTT.

V is TRBV5-1 and J is TRBJ1-2; D may be TRBD1 (5 bases). This CDR3 is built from 14 residues. The V gene's germline CDR1 is SGHRS and CDR2 YFSETQ. V shed 5 bases and J shed 3 bases, with 14 bases lying between them. CDR3 protein: CASSHRDRDYGYTF. In DNA, the CDR3 is TGCGCCAGCAGTCACCGGGACCGCGACTATGGCTACACCTTC.

The V call is TRBV9, the J call TRBJ1-2, with a tentative D call TRBD1 (5 bases). The CDR3 contains 15 residues. CDR1 and CDR2 (germline): SGDLS, YYNGEE. V was trimmed by 1 base and J by 5 bases, leaving 15 bases between them. CDR3 DNA: TGTGCCAGCAGCGTAAGCCCACAGGCGTATTATGGCTACACCTTC. Its protein is CASSVSPQAYYGYTF.

The CDR3 reads CASSPGSWGNTGELFF. CDR3 coding DNA: TGCGCCAGCAGCCCTGGCTCATGGGGGAACACCGGGGAGCTGTTTTTT. V usage is TRBV5-1 and J usage is TRBJ2-2; D is unresolved. V shed 4 bases and J shed 1 base, with 14 bases lying between them. This CDR3 has 16 residues. The V gene's germline CDR1 is SGHRS and CDR2 YFSETQ.

This clonotype appeared many times. V gene TRBV5-1 combines with J gene TRBJ2-7, with 7 nucleotides matching TRBD2. The length of the CDR3 is 12 residues. The germline CDR1 and CDR2 sequences are SGHRS and YFSETQ. The trim removed 1 base at V and 10 bases at J, leaving 5 bases unmatched. CDR3 sequence: CASSLSGVAQYF. In nucleotides, the CDR3 is TGCGCCAGCAGCTTGAGCGGGGTGGCACAGTACTTC.

In this sample, this clonotype turned up a few times. The CDR3, as DNA: TGTGCCAGCAGCATTATGTCAGGGGGCACCGGGGAGCTGTTTTTT. As protein: CASSIMSGGTGELFF. This sequence joins TRBV7-3 and TRBJ2-2; TRBD1 aligns across 7 bases. CDR3 length equals 15 residues. The V segment lost 5 bases and the J segment 4 bases; nucleotides outside the gene matches: 7. The germline CDR1 and CDR2 sequences are SGHTA and FQGTGA.

A word on this clonotype: The CDR3 ends on some other residue instead of the conserved phenylalanine or tryptophan, so this is likely a read error. This rearrangement joins TRBV11-2 to TRBJ2-3; 15 bases are a match to TRBD2. The CDR3 contains 17 residues. V lost 5 bases and J lost 4; bases outside the gene matches: 7. The germline V gene encodes CDR1 SGHAT and CDR2 FQNNGV. The CDR3 coding sequence is TGTGCCAGCAGCACCGGGACTAGCGGGGGGTGGGCAGATACGCAGTATCTT. Residues: CASSTGTSGGWADTQYL.

This clonotype was detected a few times. V and J are TRBV28 and TRBJ2-5, with 8 bases aligning to TRBD1. The ends lost 7 bases at V and 6 bases at J; junction bases unmatched: 10. CDR1 is MDHEN, CDR2 SYDVKM, per germline. The CDR3 extends over 14 amino acids. The CDR3 DNA sequence: TGTGCCAGCACGACCCCAGGGGGCTCGAAGACCCAGTACTTC. This encodes CASTTPGGSKTQYF. Drawing the rest from reference TRBV28 and TRBJ2-5, the complete variable domain is DVKVTQSSRYLVKRTGEKVFLECVQDMDHENMFWYRQDPGLGLRLIYFSYDVKMKEKGDIPEGYSVSREKKERFSLILESASTNQTSMYLCASTTPGGSKTQYFGPGTRLLVL.

This clonotype was recorded many times. This sequence joins TRBV6-2 or TRBV6-3 and TRBJ1-5; possibly TRBD1 for D (6 bases). This CDR3 spans 16 amino acids. The germline V gene encodes CDR1 MNHEY and CDR2 SVGEGT. V was clipped by 8 bases and J by 3 bases, with 20 bases between them. The DNA for the CDR3 is TGTGCCAGCGGACTCGGGTGGGGGCTAATCAATCAGCCCCAGCATTTT. Amino acids: CASGLGWGLINQPQHF.

The CDR3 bases are TGCAGTGCATCCCTACAAGGGGCTGGAAACACCATATATTTT. Encoded protein: CSASLQGAGNTIYF. The genes are TRBV20-1 and TRBJ1-3; D possibly corresponds to TRBD1 (5 bases). Per germline, CDR1 DFQATT and CDR2 SNEGSKA (reference sequence). Trimming left V 6 bases short and J 2 bases short, with 14 bases between. This CDR3 is 14 amino acids long.

This clonotype was observed a handful of times. The chain employs TRBV18 and TRBJ2-1, with D unresolved. Germline assignment: CDR1 KGHSH and CDR2 LQKENI. V lost 1 base and J 0 bases, leaving 7 bases between the germline ends. There are 15 residues in the CDR3. CDR3 sequence: CASSPLRSSYNEQFF. CDR3 nucleotide sequence: TGTGCCAGCTCACCACTTAGAAGCTCCTACAATGAGCAGTTCTTC. Looking up the rest from reference TRBV18 and TRBJ2-1 gives the full variable domain: NAGVMQNPRHLVRRRGQEARLRCSPMKGHSHVYWYRQLPEEGLKFMVYLQKENIIDESGMPKERFSAEFPKEGPSILRIQQVVRGDSAAYFCASSPLRSSYNEQFFGPGTRLTVL.

The chain has TRBV4-3 and TRBJ2-3; D might be TRBD2 (5 bases). The CDR3 covers 14 residues. Trimming shortened V by 1 base and J by 4 bases, and 9 bases separated the two germline ends. CDR1 is LGHNA, CDR2 YSLEER, per germline. CDR3 sequence reads: CASSQVGIPDTQYF. The CDR3 nucleotides read TGCGCCAGCAGCCAAGTCGGGATTCCAGATACGCAGTATTTT.

This clonotype was recorded a few times. The chain is built from TRBV7-8 and TRBJ2-1, with D possibly matching TRBD2 (5 bases). With 6 bases removed from V and 7 bases from J, the gap between germline ends came to 13 bases. The CDR3 consists of 13 residues. Germline V lookup: CDR1 SGHVS, CDR2 FQNEAQ. DNA of the CDR3: TGTGCCAGCAGGAACCGGGGAAAGAATGAGCAGTTCTTC. This gives the protein CASRNRGKNEQFF.

This clonotype was seen a handful of times. V gene TRBV7-2 combines with J gene TRBJ1-3, with a possible D match to TRBD1 (5 bases). The CDR3 totals 15 residues. Germline CDR1 SGHTA, CDR2 FQGNSA. Trimming took 4 bases from V and 4 from J, leaving 14 bases between them. CDR3: CASSSRGGSGNTIYF. The DNA for the CDR3 is TGTGCCAGCAGCTCCCGGGGGGGATCGGGAAACACCATATATTTT.